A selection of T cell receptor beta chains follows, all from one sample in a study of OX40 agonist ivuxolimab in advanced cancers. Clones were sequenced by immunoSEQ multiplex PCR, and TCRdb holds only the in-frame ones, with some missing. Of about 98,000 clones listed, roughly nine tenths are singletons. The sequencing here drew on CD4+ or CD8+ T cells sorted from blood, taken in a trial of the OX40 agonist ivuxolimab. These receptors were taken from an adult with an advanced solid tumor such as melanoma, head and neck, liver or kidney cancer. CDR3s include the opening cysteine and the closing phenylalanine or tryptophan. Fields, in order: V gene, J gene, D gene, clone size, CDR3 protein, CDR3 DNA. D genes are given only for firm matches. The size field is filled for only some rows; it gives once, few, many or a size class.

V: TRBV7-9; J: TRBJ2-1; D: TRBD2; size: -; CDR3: CASSLAGDGINEQFF; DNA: TGTGCCAGCAGCTTGGCGGGAGACGGGATAAATGAGCAGTTCTTC
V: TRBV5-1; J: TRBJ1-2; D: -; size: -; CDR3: CASSGGGAPSLNPYGYTF; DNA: TGCGCCAGCAGCGGGGGAGGGGCCCCGTCTTTGAACCCCTATGGCTACACCTTC
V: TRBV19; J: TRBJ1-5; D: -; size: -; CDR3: CASSSPRRLSNQPQHF; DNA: TGTGCCAGTAGTTCTCCCCGACGGCTTAGCAATCAGCCCCAGCATTTT
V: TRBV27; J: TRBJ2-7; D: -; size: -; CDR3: CASNLANFYEQYF; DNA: TGTGCCAGCAACTTAGCGAATTTCTACGAGCAGTACTTC
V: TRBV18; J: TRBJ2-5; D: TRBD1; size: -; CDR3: CASSPAGTGGSETQYF; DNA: TGTGCCAGCTCACCCGCCGGGACAGGGGGCTCTGAGACCCAGTACTTC
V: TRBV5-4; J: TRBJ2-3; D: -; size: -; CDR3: CASSPPGTFDTQYF; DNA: TGTGCCAGCAGCCCCCCAGGGACGTTTGATACGCAGTATTTT
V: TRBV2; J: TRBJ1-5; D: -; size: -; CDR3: CASSASPTTNQPQHF; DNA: TGTGCCAGCAGTGCGAGCCCGACCACCAATCAGCCCCAGCATTTT
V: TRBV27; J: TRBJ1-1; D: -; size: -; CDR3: CASSSEFSEAFF; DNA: TGTGCCAGCAGTTCAGAATTCTCTGAAGCTTTCTTT
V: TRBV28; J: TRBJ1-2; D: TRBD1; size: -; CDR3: CASNAGTGNYGYTF; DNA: TGTGCCAGCAACGCCGGGACAGGGAACTATGGCTACACCTTC
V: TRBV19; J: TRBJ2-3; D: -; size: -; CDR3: CASSISGESDTQYF; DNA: TGTGCCAGTAGTATATCGGGGGAATCAGATACGCAGTATTTT
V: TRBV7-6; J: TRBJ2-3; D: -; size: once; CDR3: CASSSSTDTQYF; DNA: TGTGCCAGCAGTTCTAGCACAGATACGCAGTATTTT
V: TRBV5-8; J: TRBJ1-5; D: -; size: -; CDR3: CASSLAGRGTGEPQHF; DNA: TGTGCCAGCAGCTTGGCCGGTCGGGGAACTGGGGAGCCCCAGCATTTT
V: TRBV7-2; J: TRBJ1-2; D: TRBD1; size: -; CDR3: CASRPPGQGSGYTF; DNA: TGTGCCAGCAGACCCCCGGGACAGGGAAGTGGCTACACCTTC
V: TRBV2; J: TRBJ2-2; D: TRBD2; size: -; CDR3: CASSEESGIGGELFF; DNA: TGTGCCAGCAGTGAAGAAAGCGGGATAGGAGGGGAGCTGTTTTTT
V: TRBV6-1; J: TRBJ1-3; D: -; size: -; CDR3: CASSEADRSGNTIYF; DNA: TGTGCCAGCAGTGAAGCCGACAGGTCTGGAAACACCATATATTTT
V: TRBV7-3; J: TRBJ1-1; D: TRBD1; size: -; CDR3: CASSPTGGGPQAFF; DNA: TGTGCCAGCAGCCCAACAGGGGGCGGGCCGCAAGCTTTCTTT
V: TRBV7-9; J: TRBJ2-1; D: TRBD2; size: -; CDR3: CASRPSTSGGSEQFF; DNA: TGTGCCAGCAGACCCAGCACTAGCGGGGGTAGTGAGCAGTTCTTC
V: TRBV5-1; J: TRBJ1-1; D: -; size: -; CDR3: CASSSARGANTEAFF; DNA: TGCGCCAGCAGCTCCGCCAGGGGAGCAAACACTGAAGCTTTCTTT
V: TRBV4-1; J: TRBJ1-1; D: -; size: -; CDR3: CASSQEYRVGTEAFF; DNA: TGCGCCAGCAGCCAAGAGTACAGGGTAGGGACTGAAGCTTTCTTT
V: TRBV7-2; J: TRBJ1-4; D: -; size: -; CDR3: CASSLGATLGRGEKLFF; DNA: TGTGCCAGCAGCTTAGGGGCCACGCTGGGCCGTGGTGAAAAACTGTTTTTT
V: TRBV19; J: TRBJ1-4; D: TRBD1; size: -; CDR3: CACSGTGEEKLFF; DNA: TGTGCCTGCTCCGGGACAGGGGAGGAAAAACTGTTTTTT
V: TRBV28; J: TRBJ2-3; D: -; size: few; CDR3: CASSLANGDTQYF; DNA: TGTGCCAGCAGTTTAGCGAATGGAGATACGCAGTATTTT
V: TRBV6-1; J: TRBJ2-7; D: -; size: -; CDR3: CASSKDPGVAYEQYF; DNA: TGTGCCAGCAGTAAGGATCCAGGGGTAGCGTACGAGCAGTACTTC
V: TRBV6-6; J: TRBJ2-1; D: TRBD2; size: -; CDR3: CASSYPSGDHNEQFF; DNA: TGTGCCAGCAGTTACCCTAGCGGGGACCACAATGAGCAGTTCTTC
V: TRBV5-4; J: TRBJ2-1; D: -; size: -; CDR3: CASSYGHSSYNEQFF; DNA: TGTGCCAGCAGCTACGGACATAGCTCCTACAATGAGCAGTTCTTC
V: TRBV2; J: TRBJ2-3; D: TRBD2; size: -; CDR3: CASSSSGVSTDTQYF; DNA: TGTGCCAGCAGCTCTAGCGGGGTTAGCACAGATACGCAGTATTTT
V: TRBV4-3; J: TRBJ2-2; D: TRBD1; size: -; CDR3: CASSQPGGTGELFF; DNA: TGCGCCAGCAGCCAACCAGGGGGAACCGGGGAGCTGTTTTTT
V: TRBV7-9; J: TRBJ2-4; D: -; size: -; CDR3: CASSFGTEVNYRDF; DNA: TGTGCCAGCAGCTTTGGGACGGAAGTAAATTATCGGGACTTC
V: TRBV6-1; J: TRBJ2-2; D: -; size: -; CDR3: CASLGTNHGELFF; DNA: TGTGCCAGCCTTGGGACGAATCACGGGGAGCTGTTTTTT